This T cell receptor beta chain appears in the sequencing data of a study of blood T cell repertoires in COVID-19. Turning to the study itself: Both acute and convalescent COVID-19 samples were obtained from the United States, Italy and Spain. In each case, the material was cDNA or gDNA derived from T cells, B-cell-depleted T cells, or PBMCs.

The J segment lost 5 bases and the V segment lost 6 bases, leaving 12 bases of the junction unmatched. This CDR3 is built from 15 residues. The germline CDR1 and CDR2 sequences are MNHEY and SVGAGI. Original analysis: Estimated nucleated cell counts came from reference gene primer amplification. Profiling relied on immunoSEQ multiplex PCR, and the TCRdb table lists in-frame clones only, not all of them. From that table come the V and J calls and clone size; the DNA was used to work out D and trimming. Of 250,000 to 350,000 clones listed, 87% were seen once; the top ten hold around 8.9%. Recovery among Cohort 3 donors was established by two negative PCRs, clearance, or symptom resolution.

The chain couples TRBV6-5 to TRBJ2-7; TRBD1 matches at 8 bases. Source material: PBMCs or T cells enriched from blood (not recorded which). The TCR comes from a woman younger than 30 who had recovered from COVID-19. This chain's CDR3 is CASRVQGGLSDEQYF. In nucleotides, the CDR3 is TGTGCCAGCAGGGTACAGGGGGGATTATCTGACGAGCAGTACTTC.